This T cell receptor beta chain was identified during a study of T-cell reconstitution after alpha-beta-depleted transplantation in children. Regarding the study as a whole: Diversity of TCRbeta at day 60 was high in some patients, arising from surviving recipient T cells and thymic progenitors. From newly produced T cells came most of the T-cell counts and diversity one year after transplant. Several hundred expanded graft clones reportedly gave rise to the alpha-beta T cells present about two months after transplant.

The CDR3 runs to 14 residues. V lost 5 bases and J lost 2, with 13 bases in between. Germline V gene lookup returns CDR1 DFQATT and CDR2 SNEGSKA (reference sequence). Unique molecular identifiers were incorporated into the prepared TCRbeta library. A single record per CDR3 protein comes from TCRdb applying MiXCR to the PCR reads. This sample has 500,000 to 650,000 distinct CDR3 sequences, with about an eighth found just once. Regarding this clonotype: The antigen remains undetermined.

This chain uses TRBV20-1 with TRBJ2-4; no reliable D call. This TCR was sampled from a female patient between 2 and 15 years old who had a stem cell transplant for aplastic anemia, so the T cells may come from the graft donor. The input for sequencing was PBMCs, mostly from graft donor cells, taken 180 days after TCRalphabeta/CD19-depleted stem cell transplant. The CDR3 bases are TGCAGTGCTGTCCCCACAATTTCCAAAAACATTCAGTACTTC. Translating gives CSAVPTISKNIQYF.